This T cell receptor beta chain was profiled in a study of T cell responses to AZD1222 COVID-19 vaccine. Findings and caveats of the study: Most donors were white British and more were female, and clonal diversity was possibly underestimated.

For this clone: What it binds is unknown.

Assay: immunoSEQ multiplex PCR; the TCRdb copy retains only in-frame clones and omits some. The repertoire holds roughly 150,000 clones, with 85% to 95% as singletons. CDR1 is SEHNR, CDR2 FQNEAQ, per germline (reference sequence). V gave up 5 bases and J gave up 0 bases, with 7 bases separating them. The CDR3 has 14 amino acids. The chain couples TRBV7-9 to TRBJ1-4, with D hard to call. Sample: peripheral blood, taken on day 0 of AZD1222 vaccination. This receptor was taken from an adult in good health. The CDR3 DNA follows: TGTGCCAGCAGCCACCACGCAACTAATGAAAAACTGTTTTTT. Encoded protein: CASSHHATNEKLFF.